This TCR delta chain was obtained from a study of gamma-delta T cells after stem cell transplantation. TCRdb redid the clone calls on the RT-PCR reads with CATT. The sample lists some 1,300 delta-chain clones; approximately 2% were seen once. A note on this clone: TCRdb attributes to this sequence the protein of a much larger clone, which differs from the DNA translation at residue 10; a read error is likely, and the protein displayed is translated from the DNA.

The CDR3 is 18 amino acids. In germline, CDR1 is GEAIGNYY, CDR2 EKD. V was pared by 3 bases and J by 4 bases, with 13 bases of the junction left unmatched. The sequence derives from a human donor. It is not recorded whose cells these are; they may come from a transplant donor. The chain joins TRDV2 to TRDJ2, with 10 bases that match TRDD3. Sequenced sample: gamma-delta T cells. The CDR3 here is CACDAVLGDARKTAQLFF. As DNA, the CDR3 is TGTGCCTGTGACGCGGTACTGGGGGATGCGCGGAAGACAGCACAACTCTTCTTT.